These 16 T cell receptor beta chains share one sample of origin, sequenced in a study of cytomegalovirus exposure and HLA in healthy donors. With 60 Vbeta and 13 Jbeta primers, the PCR was carried out. Method: immunoSEQ multiplex PCR; TCRdb's copy keeps in-frame clones and lacks some. Among some 150,000 clones listed, 80% to 90% were seen once. The sequencing sample was made of PBMCs. The receptor source for this set is a woman aged 25 to 39 in good health and CMV-seropositive.

The rearrangement uses TRBV9 and TRBJ2-1, with D possibly being TRBD1 (6 bases). Germline V gene data show CDR1 as SGDLS and CDR2 as YYNGEE. Trimming cost V 0 bases and J 3 bases, with 13 bases left between them. The CDR3 consists of 16 residues. DNA for the CDR3: TGTGCCAGCAGCGTAGGTGGACAGCCATACTACAATGAGCAGTTCTTC. Amino acids: CASSVGGQPYYNEQFF. Supplemented by reference TRBV9 and TRBJ2-1, the full variable domain reads DSGVTQTPKHLITATGQRVTLRCSPRSGDLSVYWYQQSLDQGLQFLIQYYNGEERAKGNILERFSAQQFPDLHSELNLSSLELGDSALYFCASSVGGQPYYNEQFFGPGTRLTVL.

J is TRBJ1-2 and V is TRBV28; the match to TRBD1 covers 9 bases. The CDR3 spans 13 residues. From germline, CDR1 is MDHEN and CDR2 SYDVKM. The V segment lost 9 bases and the J segment 8 bases; nucleotides outside the gene matches: 10. CDR3 in amino acids: CASFGQGRWGYTF. Written as DNA, the CDR3 is TGTGCCAGTTTTGGACAGGGGCGGTGGGGCTACACCTTC.

The chain recombines TRBV6-5 with TRBJ2-5, with D tentatively TRBD1 (6 bases). There are 15 residues in the CDR3. Germline CDR1 and CDR2: MNHEY and SVGAGI. Trimming stripped 2 bases from V and 3 bases from J, with 13 bases between. DNA for the CDR3: TGTGCCAGCAGTTACATAGGGGGTGCTGAAGAGACCCAGTACTTC. Amino acid sequence: CASSYIGGAEETQYF.

The chain is built from TRBV10-2 and TRBJ1-2; D possibly corresponds to TRBD1 (5 bases). The germline V gene encodes CDR1 WSHSY and CDR2 SAAADI. The CDR3 consists of 11 residues. Trimming left V 8 bases short and J 6 bases short, with 10 bases between. The CDR3: CASGPRDGYTF. The DNA for the CDR3 is TGCGCCAGCGGCCCCAGGGATGGCTACACCTTC.

This clone was seen a few times. The CDR3 coding sequence is TGTGCCAGCAGTGATGTTTCGACGGGAGCCACAGATACGCAGTATTTT. Protein product: CASSDVSTGATDTQYF. The chain recombines TRBV2 with TRBJ2-3, with D possibly being TRBD2 (6 bases). Trimming took off 3 bases at V and 2 bases at J, with 15 bases between the two ends. The germline CDR1 and CDR2 sequences are SNHLY and FYNNEI. The CDR3 extends over 16 amino acids.

J is TRBJ2-3 and V is TRBV2; TRBD1 matches 8 bases. The ends lost 11 bases at V and 4 bases at J; junction bases unmatched: 11. Germline V gene sequence: CDR1 SNHLY, CDR2 FYNNEI. The CDR3 consists of 14 residues. The CDR3 sequence is CAGSRTGWADTQYF. CDR3 nucleotide sequence: TGTGCCGGAAGCAGGACAGGGTGGGCAGATACGCAGTATTTT.

The sample holds many counts of this clone. The J gene is TRBJ2-2, the V gene TRBV7-9; 11 positions agree with TRBD2. V was clipped by 5 bases and J by 0 bases; unmatched bases: 2. Germline V gives CDR1 SEHNR, CDR2 FQNEAQ (reference sequence). The CDR3 has 16 residues. The CDR3 DNA sequence: TGTGCCAGCAGCCGTAGCGGGGGGGCGAACACCGGGGAGCTGTTTTTT. As protein: CASSRSGGANTGELFF.

J is TRBJ2-3 and V is TRBV5-1; the match to TRBD2 covers 11 bases. The CDR3 has 17 residues. V dropped 4 bases and J dropped 2; count of bases not matched to a gene: 9. The germline CDR1 and CDR2 sequences are SGHRS and YFSETQ. CDR3 DNA sequence: TGCGCCAGCAGCGTGAACCTAGCGGGGGGACACACAGATACGCAGTATTTT. It yields the protein CASSVNLAGGHTDTQYF.

Here the CDR3 reads CASSLQGLDYGYTF. CDR3 coding DNA: TGTGCCAGCAGCTTGCAGGGGTTAGACTATGGCTACACCTTC. The rearrangement uses TRBV7-2 and TRBJ1-2; D is possibly TRBD1 (6 bases). Germline V CDR1 and CDR2: SGHTA, FQGNSA. CDR3 size: 14 residues. The ends were cut back, 3 bases at V and 3 bases at J, with 11 bases in the middle.

The chain links TRBV7-6 to TRBJ1-1, with D perhaps TRBD1 (6 bases). V lost 4 bases and J 4 bases, leaving 25 bases between the germline ends. The germline V gene has CDR1 SGHVS and CDR2 FNYEAQ. This CDR3 has 18 residues. This CDR3 reads CASSSGKYRARSSTEAFF. Written as DNA, the CDR3 is TGTGCCAGCAGCTCAGGAAAGTACAGGGCGAGGTCAAGCACTGAAGCTTTCTTT.

This chain connects TRBV11-3 to TRBJ2-1, with D possibly matching TRBD2 (6 bases). There are 16 residues in the CDR3. Germline values: CDR1 SGHNT, CDR2 YENEEA. Trimming cost V 0 bases and J 3 bases, with 12 bases left between them. In DNA, the CDR3 is TGTGCCAGCAGCTTAGATTGGAGGGAGGACTACAATGAGCAGTTCTTC. Its protein is CASSLDWREDYNEQFF. The full variable domain, its missing parts supplied by reference TRBV11-3 and TRBJ2-1, is EAGVVQSPRYKIIEKKQPVAFWCNPISGHNTLYWYLQNLGQGPELLIRYENEEAVDDSQLPKDRFSAERLKGVDSTLKIQPAELGDSAVYLCASSLDWREDYNEQFFGPGTRLTVL.

The chain combines TRBV19 with TRBJ1-5; D is unresolved. The germline CDR1 and CDR2 sequences are LNHDA and SQIVND (reference sequence). The CDR3 is 15 residues long. The V end lost 8 bases, the J end lost 2 bases, and 16 bases lay between the germline ends. CDR3 nucleotides: TGTGCCAGTCTCCCCCGAGGGTTTGGCAATCAGCCCCAGCATTTT. This encodes CASLPRGFGNQPQHF.

The V and J genes are TRBV19 and TRBJ1-6; D call uncertain. The CDR3 runs 13 residues. Germline assignment: CDR1 LNHDA and CDR2 SQIVND (reference sequence). Deletions cut 4 bases from V and 8 bases from J, with 9 bases between. In nucleotides, the CDR3 is TGTGCCAGTAGTAGGTGGAGGGATTCACCCCTCCACTTT. It is translated as CASSRWRDSPLHF.

V gene TRBV9 combines with J gene TRBJ1-2; D gene uncertain. Germline-derived CDR1 and CDR2 are SGDLS and YYNGEE. V lost 1 base and J 4 bases, leaving 11 bases between the germline ends. The CDR3 is 14 amino acids. CDR3 coding DNA: TGTGCCAGCAGCGTAAACCTAGGTGGCTATGGCTACACCTTC. It codes for CASSVNLGGYGYTF.

This rearrangement joins TRBV23-1 to TRBJ2-5; 8 bases map to TRBD2. TRBV23-1 is recorded as an ORF, its role being uncertain. J gave up 1 base and V 6 bases, and 7 bases lay outside the gene matches. The CDR3 is made up of 15 amino acids. The DNA of the CDR3 is TGCGCCAGCAGATGTGCTAGCGGGTCCCAAGAGACCCAGTACTTC. Protein: CASRCASGSQETQYF.

This sequence joins TRBV6-4 and TRBJ1-6, with a weak D call TRBD1 (6 bases). Germline loops: CDR1 MRHNA, CDR2 SNTAGT. CDR3 length: 15 residues. Trimming stripped 6 bases from V and 8 bases from J, with 17 bases between. The chain's CDR3 is CASSRQAGWDSPLHF. The CDR3 bases are TGTGCCAGCAGCCGACAGGCAGGTTGGGATTCACCCCTCCACTTT.